The clone carrying this TCR beta chain turned up a few times. As yet, its antigen is unknown. Trimming removed 4 bases from V and 4 bases from J, with 10 bases in between. This CDR3 contains 13 residues. The V gene's germline CDR1 is SQVTM and CDR2 ANQGSEA. This sample is part of a study of T-cell reconstitution after alpha-beta-depleted transplantation in children. Study-level results: At the one-year point after transplant, T-cell counts and TCRbeta diversity were found to come mostly from T cells that had been newly produced. After transplant, at about two months, alpha-beta T cells were reportedly derived from several hundred expanded graft clones. Surviving recipient T cells and thymic progenitors produced the high day-60 TCRbeta diversity seen in some patients.

Preparing the TCRbeta library involved the use of unique molecular identifiers. A single record per CDR3 protein comes from TCRdb applying MiXCR to the PCR reads. Counted here are about 300,000 distinct CDR3 sequences, 7.5% to 9% occurring once; the ten biggest clones make up over 7.5%. V and J are TRBV29-1 and TRBJ1-4; D is uncertain. The source was peripheral blood, collected 360 days after TCRalphabeta/CD19-depleted stem cell transplant. The sequence was collected from a female patient aged 2-9 years who had a stem cell transplant for Fanconi anemia, so the T cells may come from the graft donor. This chain's CDR3 is CSVVLQHNEKLFF. The CDR3 DNA reads as TGCAGCGTTGTATTACAGCATAATGAAAAACTGTTTTTT.